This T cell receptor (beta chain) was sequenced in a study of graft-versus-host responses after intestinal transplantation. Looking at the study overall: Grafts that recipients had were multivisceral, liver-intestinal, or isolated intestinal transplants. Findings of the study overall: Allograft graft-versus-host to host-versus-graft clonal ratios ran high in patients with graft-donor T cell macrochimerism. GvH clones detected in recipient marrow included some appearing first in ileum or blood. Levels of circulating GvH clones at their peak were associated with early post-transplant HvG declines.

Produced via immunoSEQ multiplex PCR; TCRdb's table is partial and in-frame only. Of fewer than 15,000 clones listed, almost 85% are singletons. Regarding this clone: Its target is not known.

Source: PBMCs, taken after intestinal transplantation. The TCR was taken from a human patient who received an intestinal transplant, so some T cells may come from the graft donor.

In nucleotides, the CDR3 is TGTGCCAGCAGCCCAACAGACGGCCAGCAGTTCTTC. Translation: CASSPTDGQQFF. The rearrangement joins TRBV7-3 to TRBJ2-1; D is ambiguous. This CDR3 has 12 amino acids. V was clipped by 5 bases and J by 11 bases, with 13 bases between them. Germline CDR1 is SGHTA and CDR2 is FQGTGA.